The 27 T cell receptor beta chains in this list originate from one sample, sequenced in a study of cytomegalovirus exposure and HLA in healthy donors. Vbeta (60) and Jbeta (13) primers were used in the PCR. TCRdb keeps only in-frame clones here, not all; method: immunoSEQ multiplex PCR. The repertoire holds about 110,000 clones, with 74% as singletons. The source material was PBMCs. The receptor source for this set is a woman in her thirties or forties in good health and CMV-seropositive.

The chain joins TRBV9 to TRBJ1-2; 9 positions match TRBD1. The junction had 7 bases not matched to a gene; V was cut back by 3 bases and J by 7 bases. Per the germline V gene, CDR1 is SGDLS and CDR2 is YYNGEE. The CDR3 totals 14 residues. The CDR3 sequence: CASSDTGGAGGYTF. The CDR3 DNA sequence: TGTGCCAGCAGCGATACAGGGGGCGCGGGTGGCTACACCTTC.

As to this clone: A read error may account for a junction end that differs from germline. V and J are TRBV7-9 and TRBJ2-7; D is unresolved. The CDR3 runs 12 residues. Germline CDR1 and CDR2: SEHNR and FQNEAQ (reference sequence). CDR3 sequence reads: CSSSSESYEQYF. In DNA, the CDR3 is TGTTCCAGCAGCTCCGAGTCCTACGAGCAGTACTTC. Full variable domain (missing parts from reference TRBV7-9 and TRBJ2-7): DTGVSQNPRHKITKRGQNVTFRCDPISEHNRLYWYRQTLGQGPEFLTYFQNEAQLEKSRLLSDRFSAERPKGSFSTLEIQRTEQGDSAMYLCSSSSESYEQYFGPGTRLTVT.

V gene TRBV7-2 combines with J gene TRBJ1-5; possible D gene TRBD1, 6 bases. This CDR3 is built from 13 residues. Germline-derived CDR1 and CDR2 are SGHTA and FQGNSA. Trimming took 8 bases from V and 3 from J, leaving 11 bases between them. The CDR3 protein is CASAGASNQPQHF. Written as DNA, the CDR3 is TGTGCCAGCGCGGGGGCCTCCAATCAGCCCCAGCATTTT.

J is TRBJ1-5 and V is TRBV6-5; 8 bases line up with TRBD1. Losses at the gene ends were 4 bases for V and 4 bases for J; bases not matched to a gene: 3. Germline V CDR1 and CDR2: MNHEY, SVGAGI. This CDR3 is 14 amino acids long. The DNA of the CDR3 is TGTGCCAGCAGTTTAGACAGGGGAAATCAGCCCCAGCATTTT. Protein: CASSLDRGNQPQHF.

This chain joins TRBV6-1 and TRBJ2-1; D is undetermined. Germline-derived CDR1 and CDR2 are MNHNS and SASEGT. The CDR3 has 14 residues. With 0 bases removed from V and 7 bases from J, the gap between germline ends came to 10 bases. The CDR3 loop reads CASSEAWPLNEQFF. The CDR3 region has the DNA TGTGCCAGCAGTGAAGCGTGGCCGTTAAATGAGCAGTTCTTC.

The chain joins TRBV5-1 to TRBJ2-7; weak D call: TRBD2 (5 bases). Trimming shortened V by 0 bases and J by 2 bases, and 15 bases separated the two germline ends. Germline V gene sequence: CDR1 SGHRS, CDR2 YFSETQ. This CDR3 region has 16 residues. CDR3 coding DNA: TGCGCCAGCAGCTTGGTTGGTCCCGGGGAGCCCTACGAGCAGTACTTC. Amino acid sequence: CASSLVGPGEPYEQYF.

V usage is TRBV18 and J usage is TRBJ2-6; a weak D match, TRBD2 (5 bases). Germline V gene sequence: CDR1 KGHSH, CDR2 LQKENI. Trimming took off 3 bases at V and 2 bases at J, with 5 bases between the two ends. The CDR3 consists of 14 residues. CDR3 bases: TGTGCCAGCTCACCCGGGACTGGGGCCAACGTCCTGACTTTC. It codes for CASSPGTGANVLTF. Full variable domain (missing parts from reference TRBV18 and TRBJ2-6): NAGVMQNPRHLVRRRGQEARLRCSPMKGHSHVYWYRQLPEEGLKFMVYLQKENIIDESGMPKERFSAEFPKEGPSILRIQQVVRGDSAAYFCASSPGTGANVLTFGAGSRLTVL.

This chain connects TRBV27 to TRBJ2-1; D gene unclear. The CDR3 extends over 15 amino acids. The germline CDR1 and CDR2 sequences are MNHEY and SMNVEV (reference sequence). V lost 3 bases and J 1 base, leaving 10 bases between the germline ends. In nucleotides, the CDR3 is TGTGCCAGCAGTTTGGTAGTGCGATCCTACAATGAGCAGTTCTTC. Amino acids: CASSLVVRSYNEQFF.

This sequence joins TRBV4-2 and TRBJ1-5, with D possibly matching TRBD1 (5 bases). Germline V lookup: CDR1 LGHNA, CDR2 YNFKEQ. Deletions cut 2 bases from V and 0 bases from J, with 8 bases between. The CDR3 has 15 residues. CDR3 nucleotide sequence: TGTGCCAGCAGCCAAAATGGGGCTAGCAATCAGCCCCAGCATTTT. Residues: CASSQNGASNQPQHF.

Only a few counts were recorded for this clone. This chain connects TRBV2 to TRBJ1-5; D not certain. The CDR3 spans 14 residues. V was clipped by 3 bases and J by 3 bases, with 9 bases between them. Per germline, CDR1 SNHLY and CDR2 FYNNEI. CDR3: CASSDRGFNQPQHF. In nucleotides, the CDR3 is TGTGCCAGCAGTGATAGAGGGTTCAATCAGCCCCAGCATTTT.

The chain couples TRBV30 to TRBJ2-5; TRBD1 matches 7 bases. This CDR3 has 13 residues. Germline V CDR1 and CDR2: GTSNPN, SVGIG (reference sequence). Germline trimming cut 2 bases from V and 6 bases from J; bases unmatched to any gene: 6. The CDR3 here is CAWSRGPTKTQYF. CDR3 coding DNA: TGTGCCTGGAGTAGGGGGCCGACGAAGACCCAGTACTTC.

The chain has TRBV30 and TRBJ1-1; D ambiguous. The length of the CDR3 is 17 residues. Per germline, CDR1 GTSNPN and CDR2 SVGIG (reference sequence). V was pared by 1 base and J by 0 bases, with 18 bases between. The CDR3 sequence: CAWSAGPRLDLNTEAFF. In nucleotides, the CDR3 is TGTGCCTGGAGTGCAGGCCCTCGGCTCGATTTGAACACTGAAGCTTTCTTT. The variable domain in full, with the rest retrieved from reference TRBV30 and TRBJ1-1, is SQTIHQWPATLVQPVGSPLSLECTVEGTSNPNLYWYRQAAGRGLQLLFYSVGIGQISSEVPQNLSASRPQDRQFILSSKKLLLSDSGFYLCAWSAGPRLDLNTEAFFGQGTRLTVV.

In this sample, this clone turned up a few times. The V call is TRBV6-1, the J call TRBJ1-5; D is uncertain. The CDR3 covers 13 residues. In germline, CDR1 is MNHNS, CDR2 SASEGT. V was shortened by 6 bases and J by 5 bases, with 11 bases between the two germline ends. DNA of the CDR3: TGTGCCAGCAGCGACACCGGGGATCAGCCCCAGCATTTT. This translates into CASSDTGDQPQHF.

In DNA form, the CDR3 reads TGTGCCAGCTCTCCCGGGACAGGGGACCTGAACACTGAAGCTTTCTTT. Its translation is CASSPGTGDLNTEAFF. The genes are TRBV18 and TRBJ1-1; 10 bases are shared with TRBD1. V lost 6 bases and J lost 0; bases outside the gene matches: 7. Per germline, CDR1 KGHSH and CDR2 LQKENI. This CDR3 is 16 amino acids long. Full variable domain (rest looked up from reference TRBV18 and TRBJ1-1): NAGVMQNPRHLVRRRGQEARLRCSPMKGHSHVYWYRQLPEEGLKFMVYLQKENIIDESGMPKERFSAEFPKEGPSILRIQQVVRGDSAAYFCASSPGTGDLNTEAFFGQGTRLTVV.

This clone was counted a few times. V and J are TRBV7-2 and TRBJ2-1, with TRBD2 matching 7 bases. The trim removed 5 bases at V and 2 bases at J, leaving 6 bases unmatched. From germline, CDR1 is SGHTA and CDR2 FQGNSA. The CDR3 extends over 15 amino acids. The CDR3, as DNA: TGTGCCAGCAGCCTTCTCGGGGGGACCTACAATGAGCAGTTCTTC. As protein: CASSLLGGTYNEQFF. The full variable domain, its missing parts supplied by reference TRBV7-2 and TRBJ2-1, is GAGVSQSPSNKVTEKGKDVELRCDPISGHTALYWYRQSLGQGLEFLIYFQGNSAPDKSGLPSDRFSAERTGGSVSTLTIQRTQQEDSAVYLCASSLLGGTYNEQFFGPGTRLTVL.

This clone was seen only a few times. V and J are TRBV25-1 and TRBJ2-5; D may be TRBD2 (7 bases). V lost 8 bases and J 5 bases, leaving 18 bases between the germline ends. CDR1 MGHDK and CDR2 SYGVNS come from the germline V gene. This CDR3 has 14 residues. The chain's CDR3 is CASSPKGGQETQYF. The CDR3 DNA is TGTGCCAGCTCTCCGAAGGGGGGGCAGGAGACCCAGTACTTC.

The chain is built from TRBV7-9 and TRBJ1-3, with D perhaps matching TRBD1 (5 bases). The CDR3 totals 16 residues. CDR1 and CDR2 (germline): SEHNR, FQNEAQ (reference sequence). Trimming left V 5 bases short and J 0 bases short, with 14 bases between. CDR3 DNA sequence: TGTGCCAGCAGCATTACCGGGACTATCTCTGGAAACACCATATATTTT. It is translated as CASSITGTISGNTIYF.

In this sample, this clone turned up a few times. J is TRBJ2-7 and V is TRBV29-1; D perhaps matches TRBD1 (6 bases). The CDR3 is 15 amino acids. Per the germline V gene, CDR1 is SQVTM and CDR2 is ANQGSEA. V shed 7 bases and J shed 5 bases, with 24 bases lying between them. The CDR3 sequence: CSARAYGGDMDEQYF. CDR3 nucleotides: TGCAGCGCCAGAGCGTATGGGGGCGATATGGACGAGCAGTACTTC.

This clone was seen only a few times. The chain joins TRBV18 to TRBJ2-1; 8 bases fit TRBD1. Germline CDR1 reads KGHSH; CDR2 reads LQKENI. The V segment lost 2 bases and the J segment 3 bases; nucleotides outside the gene matches: 9. The CDR3 extends over 17 amino acids. CDR3 DNA sequence: TGTGCCAGCTCACCAACGGGGACAGGTCGCTACTACAATGAGCAGTTCTTC. As protein: CASSPTGTGRYYNEQFF. Supplemented by reference TRBV18 and TRBJ2-1, the full variable domain reads NAGVMQNPRHLVRRRGQEARLRCSPMKGHSHVYWYRQLPEEGLKFMVYLQKENIIDESGMPKERFSAEFPKEGPSILRIQQVVRGDSAAYFCASSPTGTGRYYNEQFFGPGTRLTVL.

CDR3 amino acids: CASSVGSFPYEQYF. The DNA for the CDR3 is TGTGCCAGCAGCGTAGGCAGTTTCCCCTACGAGCAGTACTTC. The chain uses TRBV9 and TRBJ2-7; D call uncertain. The V end lost 0 bases, the J end lost 2 bases, and 9 bases lay between the germline ends. The CDR3 is 14 residues long. Germline V gives CDR1 SGDLS, CDR2 YYNGEE.

V and J are TRBV11-2 and TRBJ2-3; possibly TRBD2 for D (6 bases). This CDR3 is built from 14 residues. Trimming shortened V by 3 bases and J by 7 bases, and 14 bases separated the two germline ends. The germline gives CDR1 SGHAT, CDR2 FQNNGV. The CDR3 loop reads CASSFLDRDYTQYF. CDR3 in DNA: TGTGCCAGCAGCTTCCTAGACCGGGACTATACGCAGTATTTT.

The V call is TRBV6-6, the J call TRBJ1-3; maybe TRBD1 (5 bases). V lost 6 bases and J 8 bases, leaving 14 bases between the germline ends. The germline V gene has CDR1 MNHNY and CDR2 SVGAGI (reference sequence). The CDR3 covers 13 residues. As DNA, the CDR3 is TGTGCCAGCAGGTTCGGACAAGGGGACACCATATATTTT. It specifies CASRFGQGDTIYF.

This clone was found a few times. The chain has TRBV6-1 and TRBJ1-1, with TRBD1 identical over 8 bases. Germline-derived CDR1 and CDR2 are MNHNS and SASEGT. This CDR3 region has 13 residues. J gave up 7 bases and V 6 bases, and 7 bases lay outside the gene matches. The CDR3 DNA follows: TGTGCCAGCAGCCCGGACAGGGTCTATGAAGCTTTCTTT. The encoded protein is CASSPDRVYEAFF.

About this clone itself: Other DNA sequences in the sample encode the same CDR3. The CDR3 here is CASSLGTGGNTIYF. CDR3 in DNA: TGCGCCAGCAGCTTGGGGACAGGGGGTAACACCATATATTTT. The chain links TRBV5-1 to TRBJ1-3; TRBD1 aligns across 10 bases. The germline gives CDR1 SGHRS, CDR2 YFSETQ. Trimming took 0 bases from V and 7 from J; bases not matched to a gene: 1. CDR3 length: 14 amino acids.

The table lists this clone with a few counts. The sample has other DNA sequences that encode this CDR3 too. The chain employs TRBV30 and TRBJ2-3; 8 nucleotides agree with TRBD2. Germline CDR1 is GTSNPN and CDR2 is SVGIG (reference sequence). The CDR3 has 15 amino acids. J lost 3 bases, V lost 0 bases, and 5 bases had no gene match. The CDR3 coding sequence is TGTGCCTGGAGTGTAGGAGCGGGGGAAACAGATACGCAGTATTTT. It specifies CAWSVGAGETDTQYF.

This clone has just a few counts. This chain links TRBV5-4 with TRBJ2-2; TRBD2 agrees at 9 bases. The CDR3 consists of 15 residues. The V gene end was trimmed by 4 bases and the J gene end by 9 bases; junction bases not matched to a gene: 10. The germline V gene encodes CDR1 SGHNT and CDR2 YYREEE (reference sequence). The CDR3 DNA reads TGTGCCAGCAGCACGGGGCTAGCGGGAAGAAGGGAGCTGTTTTTT. Translating gives CASSTGLAGRRELFF.

CDR3 nucleotides: TGCAGCGTTGAAGGGCTAGCGGGGCAGAACACAGATACGCAGTATTTT. Protein product: CSVEGLAGQNTDTQYF. The chain employs TRBV29-1 and TRBJ2-3; 9 nucleotides agree with TRBD2. Trimming at V came to 1 base and at J to 2 bases, leaving 7 bases not matched to a gene. Germline CDR1 and CDR2: SQVTM and ANQGSEA. The CDR3 sequence is 16 residues long.